This T cell receptor (beta chain) was documented in a study of breast tumors, draining lymph nodes, adjacent tissues. Regarding the study as a whole: Tumor repertoires ranked between lymph nodes and nontumor tissue in diversity, with V and J gene preferences. The data were judged consistent with most tumor T cells coming from lymph node and expanding in tumor.

CDR1 and CDR2 (germline): SGHAT, FQNNGV. The CDR3 runs 13 residues. V gave up 5 bases and J gave up 4 bases; unmatched junction bases: 4. Breast cancer patients provided tissue from their axillary draining lymph nodes. The sample holds many counts of this clonotype. Its cognate antigen is unknown. TCRdb re-called the multiplex PCR reads through MiXCR, storing one row per CDR3 protein. The sample records 180,000 or so distinct CDR3 sequences, approximately 31% being singletons. The origin of this receptor is a female donor with breast cancer. Some clones in this sample may be carry-over from other donors' samples. The chain employs TRBV11-2 and TRBJ1-2, with TRBD1 matching 7 bases. Sequencing was carried out using axillary lymph node tissue. The CDR3 nucleotides are TGTGCCAGCAGCACCCGACAGGGCTATGGCTACACCTTC. Translation: CASSTRQGYGYTF.